The rows below give T cell receptor beta chains drawn from one sample of a study of PD-1 blockade in classical Hodgkin lymphoma. Sequencing was performed with immunoSEQ multiplex PCR; in TCRdb, only in-frame clones are kept and a portion is missing. The sample holds roughly 90,000 clones; more than 80% are singletons and the top ten take approximately 15%. The sample in question was peripheral blood mononuclear cells (PBMCs), obtained before the fourth cycle of nivolumab. All receptors come from a human donor with classical Hodgkin lymphoma. CDR3s include the opening cysteine and the closing phenylalanine or tryptophan. The D gene is left open where the match is weak. Clone size is given for some rows only: seen once, a few or many times, or a class if the clone is expanded.

D	size	J	V	CDR3	DNA
TRBD1	.	TRBJ1-3	TRBV6-1	CASRGQGSSGNTIYF	TGTGCCAGCAGGGGACAGGGAAGCTCTGGAAACACCATATATTTT
TRBD1	.	TRBJ2-7	TRBV9	CASSVEGAREQYF	TGTGCCAGCAGCGTAGAGGGGGCGCGCGAGCAGTACTTC
TRBD2	.	TRBJ2-5	TRBV7-2	CASSLESAGDGKYF	TGTGCCAGCAGCTTAGAATCAGCGGGGGACGGAAAGTACTTC
.	.	TRBJ2-5	TRBV19	CASSPGTLYQETQYF	TGTGCCAGTAGTCCCGGGACTTTGTACCAAGAGACCCAGTACTTC
.	.	TRBJ2-7	TRBV10-3	CATEVGLGEQYF	TGTGCCACAGAAGTGGGGTTAGGGGAGCAGTACTTC
.	.	TRBJ1-1	TRBV6-5	CASSYVGARAEAFF	TGTGCCAGCAGTTACGTGGGGGCGCGGGCTGAAGCTTTCTTT
.	.	TRBJ1-1	TRBV7-3	CASSLTVGGIGTEAFF	TGTGCCAGCAGCTTAACGGTTGGAGGGATCGGGACTGAAGCTTTCTTT
.	few	TRBJ1-4	TRBV15	CATSRDLEKLFF	TGTGCCACCAGCAGAGATTTGGAAAAACTGTTTTTT
TRBD2	.	TRBJ2-1	TRBV27	CATVRAREGNEQFF	TGTGCCACTGTCCGAGCGCGGGAGGGGAATGAGCAGTTCTTC
TRBD2	many	TRBJ2-3	TRBV7-8	CASSLLRSGRALGTQYF	TGTGCCAGCAGCTTACTCCGCAGCGGGAGGGCCCTCGGTACGCAGTATTTT
.	.	TRBJ1-2	TRBV20-1	CSATNTLGYTF	TGCAGTGCTACCAACACGCTAGGCTACACCTTC
.	many	TRBJ1-2	TRBV29-1	CSVGEGLTYGYTF	TGCAGCGTAGGAGAGGGACTTACCTATGGCTACACCTTC
.	.	TRBJ1-1	TRBV5-1	CASRQTPVSQEAFF	TGCGCCAGCAGACAAACACCGGTCTCCCAAGAAGCTTTCTTT
.	.	TRBJ2-7	TRBV27	CASSLLGYEQYF	TGTGCCAGCAGTTTATTAGGGTACGAGCAGTACTTC
.	.	TRBJ2-1	TRBV10-1	CASRPGGQNNEQFF	TGCGCCAGCAGACCGGGGGGACAAAACAATGAGCAGTTCTTC
TRBD1	.	TRBJ2-7	TRBV28	CASRQQGDGEQYF	TGTGCCAGCAGGCAACAGGGGGATGGCGAGCAGTACTTC
TRBD1	.	TRBJ1-5	TRBV7-2	CASSLQASQGAGQPQHF	TGTGCCAGCAGCTTACAGGCTAGCCAGGGGGCCGGACAGCCCCAGCATTTT
.	once	TRBJ2-3	TRBV5-1	CASSLLGGQTDTQYF	TGCGCCAGCAGCTTGTTAGGGGGTCAAACAGATACGCAGTATTTT
.	.	TRBJ1-2	TRBV19	CASSSVGYGYTF	TGTGCCAGTAGTTCGGTCGGCTATGGCTACACCTTC
.	.	TRBJ2-2	TRBV7-9	CASSFDTGELFF	TGTGCCAGCAGCTTCGACACCGGGGAGCTGTTTTTT
.	.	TRBJ2-7	TRBV2	CASSGGHEQYF	TGTGCCAGCAGTGGTGGCCACGAGCAGTACTTC
.	.	TRBJ1-3	TRBV15	CATSREAGAGGNTIYF	TGTGCCACCAGCAGAGAAGCGGGGGCTGGAGGAAACACCATATATTTT
TRBD2	.	TRBJ2-7	TRBV30	CAWSNPGLAGTYEQYF	TGTGCCTGGAGTAACCCCGGACTAGCGGGAACCTACGAGCAGTACTTC
TRBD2	.	TRBJ2-7	TRBV5-1	CASSLGGSPSSYEQYF	TGCGCCAGCAGCTTGGGCGGGAGCCCCAGCTCCTACGAGCAGTACTTC
.	.	TRBJ1-2	TRBV7-2	CASSTPGGAYGYTF	TGTGCCAGCAGCACGCCCGGGGGGGCCTATGGCTACACCTTC
.	.	TRBJ2-1	TRBV2	CASRADTAINEQFF	TGTGCCAGCAGGGCAGACACGGCAATCAATGAGCAGTTCTTC
.	.	TRBJ1-5	TRBV19	CASSPASQPQHF	TGTGCCAGTAGTCCCGCAAGTCAGCCCCAGCATTTT
.	.	TRBJ1-2	TRBV30	CAWSTRGGYGYTF	TGTGCCTGGAGTACCCGGGGGGGCTATGGCTACACCTTC
.	.	TRBJ2-7	TRBV7-8	CASSLRTIYEQYF	TGTGCCAGCAGCCTTCGGACAATCTACGAGCAGTACTTC
.	.	TRBJ1-3	TRBV5-6	CASSAQDTSGNTIYF	TGTGCCAGCAGCGCCCAGGATACCTCTGGAAACACCATATATTTT
.	.	TRBJ1-1	TRBV5-6	CASSTDKNTEAFF	TGTGCCAGCAGCACCGATAAGAACACTGAAGCTTTCTTT
.	.	TRBJ1-2	TRBV6-1	CASSEILGGGYTF	TGTGCCAGCAGTGAAATACTGGGGGGTGGCTACACCTTC
TRBD2	.	TRBJ2-1	TRBV7-2	CASSVLAGGGHNEQFF	TGTGCCAGCAGCGTTCTAGCGGGAGGAGGCCACAATGAGCAGTTCTTC
.	.	TRBJ2-2	TRBV7-3	CASSLLGPEVGELFF	TGTGCCAGCAGCTTATTGGGTCCGGAGGTCGGGGAGCTGTTTTTT
TRBD1	.	TRBJ1-4	TRBV11-2	CASSMYRGRNEKLFF	TGTGCCAGCAGCATGTACAGGGGAAGGAATGAAAAACTGTTTTTT
.	.	TRBJ2-7	TRBV7-8	CASSGRRDEQYF	TGTGCCAGCAGCGGTCGTCGAGACGAGCAGTACTTC
TRBD1	.	TRBJ1-5	TRBV19	CASSTGTGGNQPQHF	TGTGCCAGTAGTACCGGGACAGGGGGCAATCAGCCCCAGCATTTT
.	.	TRBJ2-1	TRBV9	CASSPRLSARPFF	TGTGCCAGCAGCCCTCGGTTATCGGCCCGCCCGTTCTTC